The sequence of this TCR beta chain was determined in a study of blood T cell repertoires in COVID-19. Across the study: Italy, Spain and the United States were the sources of the convalescent and acute COVID-19 samples.

Before they entered the study, exposed participants had met a COVID-19 case within 2 weeks. V was shortened by 0 bases and J by 1 base, with 7 bases between the two germline ends. The CDR3 is 14 residues long. CDR1 and CDR2 (germline): SGDLS, YYNGEE. Only in-frame clones appear in the TCRdb table, and some are missing; sequencing was by immunoSEQ multiplex PCR. The table shows about 320,000 clones, with roughly 90% occurring only once. The sample comprised PBMCs or T cells enriched from blood (not recorded which). The rearrangement links TRBV9 to TRBJ1-1; D is possibly TRBD1 (6 bases). The clonotype was recovered from a woman aged 25 to 39 who had been exposed to COVID-19. CDR3 coding DNA: TGTGCCAGCAGCGTAGCGGGACAGAACACTGAAGCTTTCTTT. It specifies CASSVAGQNTEAFF. The complete variable domain, with remaining parts taken from reference TRBV9 and TRBJ1-1, reads DSGVTQTPKHLITATGQRVTLRCSPRSGDLSVYWYQQSLDQGLQFLIQYYNGEERAKGNILERFSAQQFPDLHSELNLSSLELGDSALYFCASSVAGQNTEAFFGQGTRLTVV.